Below are 30 T cell receptor beta chains sequenced from a single sample in a study of blood T cells in healthy people across ages. A J-beta primer mix and a sample-barcoded 5' primer were used in a second PCR of about 7 to 12 cycles. Via MiXCR, TCRdb re-called the 5' RACE reads, giving one row per CDR3 protein. This table holds around 2 million distinct CDR3 sequences, about 39% found once. Sequencing used blood. Source of these receptors: a human donor in good health.

The chain recombines TRBV9 with TRBJ2-1; D is perhaps TRBD2 (7 bases). In germline, CDR1 is SGDLS, CDR2 YYNGEE. V was clipped by 4 bases and J by 8 bases, with 16 bases between them. The CDR3 has 14 amino acids. DNA for the CDR3: TGTGCCAGCAGCTCGGGGGGCCCTGACGATGAGCAGTTCTTC. Translated: CASSSGGPDDEQFF.

This clonotype was observed a handful of times. One end of the junction fails to match germline, which may point to a read error. This rearrangement joins TRBV29-1 to TRBJ2-7; TRBD1 matches at 8 bases. The CDR3 spans 15 residues. Germline V gives CDR1 SQVTM, CDR2 ANQGSEA. This chain's CDR3 is CSVADRGMGSCEQYF. The DNA of the CDR3 is TGCAGCGTTGCCGACAGGGGCATGGGCTCCTGCGAGCAGTACTTC.

This clonotype was seen once. The J gene is TRBJ2-4, the V gene TRBV7-8, with 9 bases identical to TRBD1. The closer fit of TRBJ2-7 to the DNA end suggests the J call may be wrong. CDR1 is SGHVS, CDR2 FQNEAQ, per germline. This CDR3 contains 14 residues. For the CDR3, the DNA is TGTGCCAGCAGCTCCTCGGGACAGGGTGGCGAGCAGTACTTC. Translation: CASSSSGQGGEQYF.

In its sample, this clonotype was seen a few times. The V gene is TRBV29-1, the J gene TRBJ1-5, with D perhaps matching TRBD1 (6 bases). The CDR3 runs to 15 residues. V lost 8 bases and J lost 0, with 17 bases in between. Germline CDR1 reads SQVTM; CDR2 reads ANQGSEA. The CDR3 nucleotides read TGCAGCCCAGGACAGCCTGTTTATAGCAATCAGCCCCAGCATTTT. This translates into CSPGQPVYSNQPQHF.

The chain joins TRBV7-2 to TRBJ2-3; D perhaps matches TRBD2 (6 bases). The CDR3 runs to 19 residues. The germline gives CDR1 SGHTA, CDR2 FQGNSA. V lost 5 bases and J 1 base, leaving 25 bases between the germline ends. The CDR3 loop is CASSLPLEYGRGRTDTQYF. CDR3 coding DNA: TGTGCCAGCAGCCTTCCCTTAGAGTATGGGCGGGGACGCACAGATACGCAGTATTTT.

This clonotype was seen only a few times. The J gene is TRBJ2-1, the V gene TRBV29-1; a possible D gene is TRBD1 (6 bases). This CDR3 is built from 14 residues. The germline gives CDR1 SQVTM, CDR2 ANQGSEA. Trimming shortened V by 1 base and J by 3 bases, and 10 bases separated the two germline ends. CDR3 residues: CSVEVEDSYNEQFF. CDR3 nucleotide sequence: TGCAGCGTTGAAGTGGAGGACAGCTACAATGAGCAGTTCTTC.

J is TRBJ2-7 and V is TRBV12-3 or TRBV12-4; maybe TRBD1 (5 bases). Trimming cost V 6 bases and J 4 bases, with 13 bases left between them. CDR3 size: 13 residues. The CDR3 DNA follows: TGTGCCAGCAGGGCCCAGGGTGGGTACGAGCAGTACTTC. Translating it yields CASRAQGGYEQYF.

This clonotype was seen at least ten times. Here the CDR3 reads CASSLPGTGDYEQYF. The CDR3 DNA is TGTGCCAGCAGCCTTCCCGGGACAGGGGACTACGAGCAGTACTTC. The chain has TRBV14 and TRBJ2-7; 10 bases map to TRBD1. After removal of 4 bases from V and 3 bases from J, the junction contained 6 bases not matched to a gene. CDR1 and CDR2 (germline): SGHDN, FVKESK. The CDR3 contains 15 residues.

This clonotype was seen many times. The chain uses TRBV20-1 and TRBJ1-6; D remains unclear. The V end was cut by 7 bases, the J end by 4 bases, with 11 bases between. Germline V lookup: CDR1 DFQATT, CDR2 SNEGSKA (reference sequence). The CDR3 covers 13 residues. The CDR3 DNA is TGCAGTGTGAAAATGGATTATAATTCACCCCTCCACTTT. It is translated as CSVKMDYNSPLHF.

This chain links TRBV19 with TRBJ1-2, with 7 bases fitting TRBD1. J gave up 3 bases and V 9 bases, and 13 bases lay outside the gene matches. The CDR3 is 15 residues long. In germline, CDR1 is LNHDA, CDR2 SQIVND (reference sequence). The CDR3 nucleotides read TGTGCCAGCAACCCCCAGACGACAGGGTACTATGGCTACACCTTC. Its protein product is CASNPQTTGYYGYTF.

This clonotype showed up just a few times. The V and J genes are TRBV5-1 and TRBJ2-3, with D possibly TRBD1 on 6 matching bases. The germline gives CDR1 SGHRS, CDR2 YFSETQ. V was cut by 3 bases and J by 2 bases, with 13 bases left in between. The CDR3 contains 15 residues. The CDR3 region is CASSSGQLDTDTQYF. CDR3 bases: TGCGCCAGCAGCTCTGGACAGTTAGACACAGATACGCAGTATTTT.

This chain's CDR3 is CASRPPGSYGYTF. Written as DNA, the CDR3 is TGTGCCAGCAGACCTCCAGGAAGCTATGGCTACACCTTC. This rearrangement joins TRBV12-3 or TRBV12-4 to TRBJ1-2; D unclear. This CDR3 contains 13 residues. Trimming removed 6 bases at V and 4 bases at J, with 12 bases between.

V and J are TRBV11-2 and TRBJ2-3; no definite D call. V was pared by 5 bases and J by 4 bases, with 10 bases between. The CDR3 spans 13 residues. CDR1 and CDR2 from the germline V gene are SGHAT and FQNNGV. The CDR3 protein is CASSREWADTQYF. CDR3 nucleotide sequence: TGTGCCAGCAGCCGAGAATGGGCAGATACGCAGTATTTT.

There are a few counts of this clonotype. The chain couples TRBV12-3 or TRBV12-4 to TRBJ2-5, with D perhaps matching TRBD1 or TRBD2 (5 bases each). The CDR3 consists of 17 residues. Trimming took off 6 bases at V and 4 bases at J, with 24 bases between the two ends. CDR3 protein: CASRVTPGPLEIETQYF. CDR3 DNA sequence: TGTGCCAGCAGGGTTACCCCGGGACCCCTGGAGATAGAGACCCAGTACTTC.

As DNA, the CDR3 is TGTGCCAGCAGCCAAGAGTTGGCAGAAGGGCAAGAGACCCAGTTCTTC. This codes for CASSQELAEGQETQFF. V gene TRBV4-2 combines with J gene TRBJ2-5; no clear D. The better agreement between TRBJ2-1 and the DNA end casts doubt on the J call. CDR1 is LGHNA and CDR2 is YNFKEQ in the germline V gene. The CDR3 extends over 16 amino acids.

This clonotype was found a few times. The CDR3 protein is CSARSTVSGNTIYF. The DNA of the CDR3 is TGCAGTGCTAGATCGACAGTCTCTGGAAACACCATATATTTT. The chain joins TRBV20-1 to TRBJ1-3; D possibly corresponds to TRBD1 (5 bases). CDR1 DFQATT and CDR2 SNEGSKA come from the germline V gene (reference sequence). CDR3 length equals 14 residues. V lost 2 bases and J lost 0, with 8 bases in between.

Remarks on this clonotype: One end of the junction varies from germline; a read error may be responsible. J is TRBJ2-7 and V is TRBV6-2 or TRBV6-3; D may be TRBD1 or TRBD2 (5 bases each). Germline-derived CDR1 and CDR2 are MNHEY and SVGEGT. There are 11 residues in the CDR3. For the CDR3, the DNA is TGTGCCAGCAGTAACTCTCGGGGCCCGTACTTC. It translates to CASSNSRGPYF.

The rearrangement links TRBV7-8 to TRBJ1-3; possible D gene TRBD1, 5 bases. This CDR3 is 18 amino acids long. Trimming stripped 4 bases from V and 0 bases from J, with 19 bases between. Germline CDR1 SGHVS, CDR2 FQNEAQ. The CDR3 spells CASSWGGFGSHSGNTIYF. CDR3 nucleotides: TGTGCCAGCAGCTGGGGGGGTTTTGGGTCCCACTCTGGAAACACCATATATTTT.

The rearrangement uses TRBV6-6 and TRBJ2-4; D remains unclear. The CDR3 extends over 12 amino acids. The germline gives CDR1 MNHNY, CDR2 SVGAGI (reference sequence). V gave up 3 bases and J gave up 13 bases, with 13 bases separating them. This CDR3 reads CASSYSIVGQYF. The CDR3 region has the DNA TGTGCCAGCAGTTATTCTATTGTCGGGCAGTACTTC.

This clonotype was seen a few times. This chain joins TRBV20-1 and TRBJ2-1, with 8 bases fitting TRBD1. CDR1 and CDR2 from the germline V gene are DFQATT and SNEGSKA (reference sequence). The V and J ends lost 5 bases and 8 bases, in that order; junction bases with no gene match: 2. The CDR3 is made up of 11 amino acids. CDR3 amino acids: CSAQTGDEQFF. The DNA for the CDR3 is TGCAGTGCTCAGACAGGGGATGAGCAGTTCTTC.

This clonotype appeared a few times. CDR3 in DNA: TGCGCCAGCAGCTACGTAATGGGGGGAGATGAGCAGTTCTTC. Protein product: CASSYVMGGDEQFF. The chain employs TRBV5-1 and TRBJ2-1, with D perhaps matching TRBD2 (6 bases). Germline CDR1 SGHRS, CDR2 YFSETQ. V lost 3 bases and J 8 bases, leaving 15 bases between the germline ends. The CDR3 runs to 14 residues. Full variable domain (missing parts from reference TRBV5-1 and TRBJ2-1): KAGVTQTPRYLIKTRGQQVTLSCSPISGHRSVSWYQQTPGQGLQFLFEYFSETQRNKGNFPGRFSGRQFSNSRSEMNVSTLELGDSALYLCASSYVMGGDEQFFGPGTRLTVL.

This chain links TRBV10-3 with TRBJ1-5, with D perhaps matching TRBD1 (5 bases). Germline V gene sequence: CDR1 ENHRY, CDR2 SYGVKD. There are 14 residues in the CDR3. V lost 10 bases and J lost 0, with 13 bases in between. The CDR3 reads CATRGGDSNQPQHF. The CDR3 DNA reads as TGTGCCACCCGGGGCGGAGATAGCAATCAGCCCCAGCATTTT.

In the case of this clonotype: An end of the junction differs from the germline gene, which may be a read error. The rearrangement links TRBV12-5 to TRBJ1-2, with a weak D call TRBD1 (6 bases). This CDR3 is built from 15 residues. In germline, CDR1 is LGHNT, CDR2 FRNRAP. Written as DNA, the CDR3 is TGTGCCAGTGGTTTGACAGGTCTCTATAACTATGGCTACACCTTC. Translation gives CASGLTGLYNYGYTF.

This chain links TRBV12-3 or TRBV12-4 with TRBJ2-1; D may be TRBD2 (5 bases). V lost 7 bases and J lost 9, with 19 bases in between. The CDR3 length is 14 residues. Here the CDR3 DNA reads TGTGCCAGCAATGCGTTGGAACGCCGGGGTGAGCAGTTCTTC. This codes for CASNALERRGEQFF.

The count of this clonotype is one. The chain combines TRBV20-1 with TRBJ2-1, with TRBD2 matching over 13 bases. This CDR3 has 17 amino acids. CDR1 and CDR2 from the germline V gene are DFQATT and SNEGSKA (reference sequence). J was trimmed by 4 bases and V by 7 bases; bases with no gene match: 13. This chain's CDR3 is CSGKLAGGPSFYNEQFF. CDR3 nucleotide sequence: TGCAGTGGAAAACTAGCGGGGGGGCCCTCTTTTTACAATGAGCAGTTCTTC.

Concerning this clonotype: Compared with germline, one end of the junction differs, possibly owing to a read error. This chain connects TRBV7-2 to TRBJ2-6; 7 positions match TRBD1. The germline gives CDR1 SGHTA, CDR2 FQGNSA. This CDR3 spans 17 amino acids. CDR3 in amino acids: CASSPRGQNSGANVRTF. The DNA for the CDR3 is TGTGCCAGCAGCCCCCGGGGACAGAACTCTGGGGCCAACGTCCGGACTTTC.

On this clonotype itself: A read error may be the cause here, since a much bigger clone is one base away. V and J are TRBV7-2 and TRBJ1-1, with TRBD1 as a possible D gene (5 bases). CDR1 is SGHTA and CDR2 is FQGNSA in the germline V gene. The CDR3 consists of 11 residues. CDR3 protein: CANSLAGEAFF. The CDR3 DNA follows: TGTGCCAACAGCTTAGCAGGGGAAGCTTTCTTT.

The rearrangement joins TRBV12-3 or TRBV12-4 to TRBJ2-1; 7 bases agree with TRBD1. The CDR3 runs 15 residues. Trimming took 2 bases from V and 6 from J; bases not matched to a gene: 7. CDR3 nucleotide sequence: TGTGCCAGCAGTTTACTGCAGGGGGTGCTCAATGAGCAGTTCTTC. Its translation is CASSLLQGVLNEQFF.

The chain has TRBV4-1 and TRBJ2-5; unclear D gene. Trimming cost V 4 bases and J 5 bases, with 20 bases left between them. The CDR3 length is 16 residues. Germline CDR1 MGHRA, CDR2 YSYEKL. CDR3 DNA: TGCGCCAGCAGCCCAGGTGTGGGTTTTAAGAGGGAGACCCAGTACTTC. Encoded protein: CASSPGVGFKRETQYF.

V gene TRBV11-2 combines with J gene TRBJ2-1; D gene ambiguous. V shed 5 bases and J shed 12 bases, with 11 bases lying between them. The CDR3 contains 11 residues. Germline CDR1 and CDR2: SGHAT and FQNNGV. CDR3 region: CASSAVWGQFF. The CDR3 region has the DNA TGTGCCAGCAGCGCAGTGTGGGGGCAGTTCTTC.